The clone carrying this T cell receptor beta chain was recorded once. This record comes from a study of blood T cell repertoires in COVID-19. Whole-study context: The origin of the acute and convalescent COVID-19 samples was the United States, Italy and Spain.

In the study's own analysis: Researchers report that nucleated cell counts were estimated from reference gene primer amplification. This table comes from immunoSEQ multiplex PCR, and its TCRdb copy is limited to in-frame clones, with some not included. V, J and clone size derive from that table, while D and trimming were established from the DNA sequence. The sample includes 85,000 to 95,000 clones, about nine tenths of them seen just once. Germline-derived CDR1 and CDR2 are MDHEN and SYDVKM. The CDR3 spans 23 residues. With V trimmed by 7 bases and J by 5 bases, 30 bases remained unmatched. The V call is TRBV28, the J call TRBJ2-1; 12 nucleotides line up with TRBD2. The clonotype originates from a woman between 45 and 60 years old in a cohort sampled during active COVID-19. Sequenced input: peripheral blood. The CDR3 sequence is CASNRVGTGVWLAGGSRNNEQFF. Here the CDR3 DNA reads TGTGCCAGCAATCGTGTAGGGACAGGGGTTTGGCTAGCGGGAGGGTCTAGGAACAATGAGCAGTTCTTC.